These 26 T cell receptor beta chains came from one sample sequenced in a study of OX40 agonist ivuxolimab in advanced cancers. Data came from immunoSEQ multiplex PCR; TCRdb stores just in-frame clones and leaves some out. The data contain about 43,000 clones, approximately 83% of them singletons. This specimen consisted of CD4+ or CD8+ T cells sorted from blood, obtained in a trial of the OX40 agonist ivuxolimab. Every receptor here comes from an adult with an advanced solid tumor such as melanoma, head and neck, liver or kidney cancer.

V is TRBV4-2 and J is TRBJ1-4, with D uncertain. The CDR3 has 16 amino acids. The germline gives CDR1 LGHNA, CDR2 YNFKEQ. V gave up 5 bases and J gave up 2 bases, with 15 bases separating them. The CDR3 region has the DNA TGTGCCAGCAGCTTACGAGCGATCGCCACTAATGAAAAACTGTTTTTT. Translation gives CASSLRAIATNEKLFF.

This chain uses TRBV18 with TRBJ2-5, with D unclear. The CDR3 has 11 amino acids. The V gene's germline CDR1 is KGHSH and CDR2 LQKENI. The V and J ends lost 2 bases and 4 bases respectively, with 2 bases between them. The CDR3 DNA sequence: TGTGCCAGCTCACCAGGAGAGACCCAGTACTTC. Amino acid sequence: CASSPGETQYF.

J is TRBJ1-4 and V is TRBV28, with D uncertain. CDR1 and CDR2 (germline): MDHEN, SYDVKM. CDR3 length: 16 amino acids. The V end was cut by 6 bases, the J end by 0 bases, with 14 bases between. The CDR3 region is CASRRMRRTTNEKLFF. The CDR3, as DNA: TGTGCCAGCAGACGGATGCGGAGGACAACTAATGAAAAACTGTTTTTT. Full variable domain (outside the CDR3, taken from reference TRBV28 and TRBJ1-4): DVKVTQSSRYLVKRTGEKVFLECVQDMDHENMFWYRQDPGLGLRLIYFSYDVKMKEKGDIPEGYSVSREKKERFSLILESASTNQTSMYLCASRRMRRTTNEKLFFGSGTQLSVL.

The chain carries TRBV7-2 and TRBJ2-7; 7 bases agree with TRBD2. The CDR3 has 16 amino acids. Germline V gene data show CDR1 as SGHTA and CDR2 as FQGNSA. With V trimmed by 0 bases and J by 2 bases, 7 bases remained unmatched. This CDR3 is CASSLAGGPTTYEQYF. In DNA, the CDR3 is TGTGCCAGCAGCTTAGCGGGAGGGCCCACTACCTACGAGCAGTACTTC.

J is TRBJ2-2 and V is TRBV5-1; TRBD2 might be the D (6 bases). The CDR3 length is 20 residues. Germline CDR1 SGHRS, CDR2 YFSETQ. V lost 4 bases to trimming and J lost 0 bases, with 25 bases between them. The CDR3 sequence: CASSLGLPLERVTNTGELFF. The CDR3 DNA follows: TGCGCCAGCAGCCTGGGGCTCCCACTGGAGCGGGTGACGAACACCGGGGAGCTGTTTTTT.

This clone was observed a handful of times. The genes are TRBV7-9 and TRBJ1-6; maybe TRBD1 (5 bases). There are 14 residues in the CDR3. Germline CDR1 and CDR2: SEHNR and FQNEAQ (reference sequence). Between the trimmed V and J ends, which lost 7 bases and 7 bases, there was a span of 14 bases. CDR3 coding DNA: TGTGCCAGCACCCTCGACAGCAAAAATTCACCCCTCCACTTT. Protein product: CASTLDSKNSPLHF. Combining the CDR3 with reference TRBV7-9 and TRBJ1-6 gives the whole variable domain DTGVSQNPRHKITKRGQNVTFRCDPISEHNRLYWYRQTLGQGPEFLTYFQNEAQLEKSRLLSDRFSAERPKGSFSTLEIQRTEQGDSAMYLCASTLDSKNSPLHFGNGTRLTVT.

This clone was recorded once. The rearrangement joins TRBV5-6 to TRBJ2-5, with unresolved D. The CDR3 contains 11 residues. Germline CDR1 SGHDT, CDR2 YYEEEE. V was clipped by 5 bases and J by 5 bases, with 7 bases between them. The CDR3 sequence: CASSLRETQYF. CDR3 nucleotide sequence: TGTGCCAGCAGTCTCCGGGAGACCCAGTACTTC.

J is TRBJ1-1 and V is TRBV7-8; possibly TRBD1 for D (5 bases). Germline V gives CDR1 SGHVS, CDR2 FQNEAQ. Between the trimmed V and J ends, which lost 5 bases and 5 bases, there was a span of 15 bases. The CDR3 runs to 14 residues. The CDR3 DNA reads as TGTGCCAGCAGCGTCCGGGACGCATGGACTGAAGCTTTCTTT. It specifies CASSVRDAWTEAFF. Supplemented by reference TRBV7-8 and TRBJ1-1, the full variable domain reads GAGVSQSPRYKVAKRGQDVALRCDPISGHVSLFWYQQALGQGPEFLTYFQNEAQLDKSGLPSDRFFAERPEGSVSTLKIQRTQQEDSAVYLCASSVRDAWTEAFFGQGTRLTVV.

The rearrangement links TRBV11-2 to TRBJ2-5; 12 bases are a match to TRBD2. CDR3 length equals 18 residues. Germline CDR1 is SGHAT and CDR2 is FQNNGV. V gave up 2 bases and J gave up 5 bases; unmatched junction bases: 12. In nucleotides, the CDR3 is TGTGCCAGCAGCTTAAGGGGACTAGCGGGCTCCCTGGGGGAGACCCAGTACTTC. Translating gives CASSLRGLAGSLGETQYF.

This clone appeared once. The chain links TRBV12-5 to TRBJ2-1, with 7 bases aligning to TRBD2. The germline CDR1 and CDR2 sequences are LGHNT and FRNRAP. The V gene end was trimmed by 7 bases and the J gene end by 7 bases; junction bases not matched to a gene: 16. CDR3 size: 16 residues. CDR3 residues: CASALRAGEGRNEQFF. The DNA of the CDR3 is TGTGCTAGTGCCCTTAGGGCGGGAGAAGGCCGGAATGAGCAGTTCTTC.

This clone was picked up one time. The chain is built from TRBV29-1 and TRBJ2-3; 9 nucleotides match TRBD2. The CDR3 is 14 residues long. The V gene end was trimmed by 8 bases and the J gene end by 2 bases; junction bases not matched to a gene: 8. Germline V gene lookup returns CDR1 SQVTM and CDR2 ANQGSEA. The CDR3 region has the DNA TGCAGCACGAACCAGCGGGAGGACACAGATACGCAGTATTTT. The encoded protein is CSTNQREDTDTQYF.

Here the CDR3 reads CASSLRDFGDTQYF. Written as DNA, the CDR3 is TGTGCCAGCAGCCTGAGGGACTTCGGAGATACGCAGTATTTT. The chain recombines TRBV7-8 with TRBJ2-3; D possibly corresponds to TRBD2 (6 bases). There are 14 residues in the CDR3. V lost 5 bases and J 5 bases, leaving 14 bases between the germline ends. Looked up from germline, CDR1 is SGHVS and CDR2 is FQNEAQ.

The gene calls are TRBV6-5 and TRBJ1-3; D possibly corresponds to TRBD1 (6 bases). With 5 bases removed from V and 0 bases from J, the gap between germline ends came to 8 bases. This CDR3 is 14 amino acids long. Germline CDR1 and CDR2: MNHEY and SVGAGI. The CDR3 here is CASSRGSSGNTIYF. The CDR3, as DNA: TGTGCCAGCAGTAGGGGGAGCTCTGGAAACACCATATATTTT.

The J gene is TRBJ2-7, the V gene TRBV5-4; TRBD2 might be the D (5 bases). From germline, CDR1 is SGHNT and CDR2 YYREEE (reference sequence). Trimming removed 4 bases from V and 1 base from J, with 15 bases in between. This CDR3 has 15 amino acids. DNA of the CDR3: TGTGCCAGCAGCACGGGGATCTCTGGGTCCTACGAGCAGTACTTC. Its translation is CASSTGISGSYEQYF.

The V call is TRBV11-2, the J call TRBJ1-5, with a weak D call TRBD1 (5 bases). Germline V gives CDR1 SGHAT, CDR2 FQNNGV. V lost 1 base, J lost 2 bases, and 15 bases lay in between. This CDR3 is built from 17 residues. The CDR3 is CASSLGTLGEGNQPQHF. The CDR3 DNA follows: TGTGCCAGCAGCTTAGGGACATTGGGGGAGGGCAATCAGCCCCAGCATTTT.

The chain combines TRBV2 with TRBJ1-1; D unresolved. Trimming left V 6 bases short and J 5 bases short, with 7 bases between. The CDR3 consists of 11 residues. Germline V CDR1 and CDR2: SNHLY, FYNNEI. The CDR3 reads CASRENTEAFF. The DNA of the CDR3 is TGTGCCAGCAGGGAGAATACTGAAGCTTTCTTT.

V gene TRBV7-9 combines with J gene TRBJ2-1, with TRBD1 identical over 8 bases. The CDR3 extends over 16 amino acids. CDR1 is SEHNR, CDR2 FQNEAQ, per germline (reference sequence). The ends lost 6 bases at V and 1 base at J; junction bases unmatched: 8. The CDR3 region is CASRAGGLVSYNEQFF. The CDR3 DNA reads as TGTGCCAGCAGGGCAGGGGGCCTTGTATCCTACAATGAGCAGTTCTTC. The variable domain in full, completed from reference TRBV7-9 and TRBJ2-1, reads DTGVSQNPRHKITKRGQNVTFRCDPISEHNRLYWYRQTLGQGPEFLTYFQNEAQLEKSRLLSDRFSAERPKGSFSTLEIQRTEQGDSAMYLCASRAGGLVSYNEQFFGPGTRLTVL.

The rearrangement links TRBV7-1 to TRBJ2-3; 7 bases are a match to TRBD2. TRBV7-1 is known as an ORF, though its function is uncertain. This CDR3 is built from 17 residues. With V trimmed by 4 bases and J by 3 bases, 13 bases remained unmatched. The CDR3 spells CASSLNAAGRATDTQYF. CDR3 nucleotides: TGTGCCAGCAGCTTAAATGCAGCGGGGAGGGCGACAGATACGCAGTATTTT.

The chain joins TRBV5-4 to TRBJ2-7; no firm D call. The germline V gene has CDR1 SGHNT and CDR2 YYREEE (reference sequence). Deletions cut 3 bases from V and 5 bases from J, with 18 bases between. The CDR3 spans 15 residues. The CDR3 region is CASSSNNRPSDEQYF. The CDR3 nucleotides read TGTGCCAGCAGCTCGAACAACAGACCCTCTGACGAGCAGTACTTC.

This chain uses TRBV7-9 with TRBJ2-2; TRBD2 matches at 8 bases. Germline CDR1 SEHNR, CDR2 FQNEAQ (reference sequence). The CDR3 totals 18 residues. The junction had 16 bases not matched to a gene; V was cut back by 7 bases and J by 3 bases. The CDR3 here is CASNRINLAAGDTGELFF. CDR3 in DNA: TGTGCCAGCAACCGAATCAACCTAGCAGCGGGGGACACCGGGGAGCTGTTTTTT.

The rearrangement links TRBV14 to TRBJ1-1, with D unresolved. This CDR3 comprises 17 residues. V was pared by 2 bases and J by 0 bases, with 16 bases between. Germline lookup yields CDR1 SGHDN and CDR2 FVKESK. The CDR3 protein is CASSQMPLRAMNTEAFF. Written as DNA, the CDR3 is TGTGCCAGCAGCCAAATGCCCCTAAGGGCCATGAACACTGAAGCTTTCTTT.

V and J are TRBV25-1 and TRBJ1-2; D is ambiguous. V gave up 7 bases and J gave up 4 bases, with 16 bases separating them. Germline V gene lookup returns CDR1 MGHDK and CDR2 SYGVNS. The CDR3 consists of 14 residues. CDR3 sequence: CASIPSDGTYGYTF. Here the CDR3 DNA reads TGTGCCAGCATTCCGTCAGACGGAACCTATGGCTACACCTTC.

The rearrangement uses TRBV7-2 and TRBJ2-7; D is perhaps TRBD2 (5 bases). Germline V lookup: CDR1 SGHTA, CDR2 FQGNSA. Trimming pared 5 bases from V and 0 bases from J, leaving 11 bases between. The CDR3 has 14 amino acids. The CDR3 is CASSRSASSYEQYF. The CDR3 nucleotides read TGTGCCAGCAGCCGTAGCGCCAGCTCCTACGAGCAGTACTTC.

This chain connects TRBV21-1 to TRBJ2-7; TRBD1, the table's D call, lacks a check against the DNA. TRBV21-1 is flagged as a pseudogene. The length of the CDR3 is 15 residues. CDR3: CASSKVLGQHYEQYF. The CDR3 coding sequence is TGTGCCAGCAGCAAAGTTTTGGGACAGCACTACGAGCAGTACTTC.

The chain has TRBV11-2 and TRBJ2-7, with D maybe TRBD2 (6 bases). Germline CDR1 SGHAT, CDR2 FQNNGV. Trimming shortened V by 4 bases and J by 0 bases, and 10 bases separated the two germline ends. The length of the CDR3 is 14 residues. The CDR3 sequence: CASSSDYPSYEQYF. The CDR3 nucleotides are TGTGCCAGCAGCTCGGACTACCCCTCCTACGAGCAGTACTTC.

The rearrangement links TRBV18 to TRBJ1-2; 9 bases match TRBD1. Looked up from germline, CDR1 is KGHSH and CDR2 is LQKENI. The trim removed 5 bases at V and 4 bases at J, leaving 8 bases unmatched. The CDR3 runs to 15 residues. The CDR3 loop reads CASSSTGQGPYGYTF. In DNA form, the CDR3 reads TGTGCCAGCTCATCAACGGGACAGGGTCCCTATGGCTACACCTTC.